A selection of T cell receptor beta chains follows, all from one sample in a study of T cell responses to AZD1222 COVID-19 vaccine. TCRdb's table, derived via immunoSEQ multiplex PCR, lists solely in-frame clones and lacks some. This table has approximately 150,000 clones, around 90% appearing once. This specimen was peripheral blood, taken 28 days after the second AZD1222 dose. Receptors were obtained from an adult who received the AZD1222 COVID-19 vaccine. The CDR3 runs from the conserved cysteine through the conserved F or W. Fields, in order: V gene, J gene, D gene, clone size, CDR3 protein, CDR3 DNA. D genes are given only for firm matches. Only some rows state a clone size, as once, few, many or a class for expanded clones.

v_call: TRBV12-3/TRBV12-4
j_call: TRBJ1-1
d_call: NA
clone_size: NA
cdr3_aa: CASSKGSGAFF
cdr3_nt: TGTGCCAGCAGCAAGGGGTCCGGAGCTTTCTTT

v_call: TRBV6-2/TRBV6-3
j_call: TRBJ1-5
d_call: NA
clone_size: NA
cdr3_aa: CASSAPGGRNQPQHF
cdr3_nt: TGTGCCAGCAGTGCCCCGGGCGGGAGGAATCAGCCCCAGCATTTT

v_call: TRBV6-5
j_call: TRBJ2-7
d_call: TRBD2
clone_size: NA
cdr3_aa: CASSSPRGGNHEQYF
cdr3_nt: TGTGCCAGCAGCTCCCCCCGGGGGGGCAATCACGAGCAGTACTTC

v_call: TRBV5-1
j_call: TRBJ2-1
d_call: NA
clone_size: NA
cdr3_aa: CASSFKWRASSYNEQFF
cdr3_nt: TGCGCCAGCAGCTTTAAGTGGCGGGCCAGCTCCTACAATGAGCAGTTCTTC

v_call: TRBV27
j_call: TRBJ1-2
d_call: TRBD1
clone_size: NA
cdr3_aa: CASSLTGAIYGYTF
cdr3_nt: TGTGCCAGCAGTCTTACAGGGGCGATATATGGCTACACCTTC

v_call: TRBV11-2
j_call: TRBJ2-7
d_call: TRBD1
clone_size: NA
cdr3_aa: CASSSGQGLSYEQYF
cdr3_nt: TGTGCCAGCAGCTCGGGACAGGGCCTCTCCTACGAGCAGTACTTC

v_call: TRBV7-8
j_call: TRBJ2-7
d_call: TRBD1
clone_size: once
cdr3_aa: CASSPSPGQTYEQYF
cdr3_nt: TGTGCCAGCAGCCCAAGCCCGGGACAGACCTACGAGCAGTACTTC

v_call: TRBV20-1
j_call: TRBJ2-2
d_call: NA
clone_size: NA
cdr3_aa: CSARSNRELFF
cdr3_nt: TGCAGTGCTAGGTCTAACCGGGAGCTGTTTTTT

v_call: TRBV2
j_call: TRBJ2-7
d_call: TRBD2
clone_size: NA
cdr3_aa: CASSSEREMTYEQYF
cdr3_nt: TGTGCCAGCAGTTCCGAGCGGGAGATGACCTACGAGCAGTACTTC

v_call: TRBV6-2/TRBV6-3
j_call: TRBJ2-3
d_call: TRBD2
clone_size: NA
cdr3_aa: CASSYLSGRGSTDTQYF
cdr3_nt: TGTGCCAGCAGTTACCTTAGCGGGAGGGGTAGCACAGATACGCAGTATTTT

v_call: TRBV5-1
j_call: TRBJ2-1
d_call: TRBD2
clone_size: once
cdr3_aa: CASSRATSGNYNEQFF
cdr3_nt: TGCGCCAGCAGCCGGGCGACTAGCGGGAACTACAATGAGCAGTTCTTC